This T cell receptor beta chain was obtained from a study of blood T cell repertoires in COVID-19. Across the whole study: Samples taken during acute and convalescent COVID-19 were collected in the United States, Italy and Spain. PBMCs, B-cell-depleted T cells, or T cells provided the cDNA or gDNA that made up the material.

Sequenced by immunoSEQ multiplex PCR; TCRdb stores in-frame clones only, minus some. The table shows fewer than 140,000 clones, with about two thirds occurring only once. The material sequenced was peripheral blood. The receptor's source is a human donor with acute or convalescent COVID-19. The donor label of this sample is uncertain.

The CDR3 spells CASSHRQGLRYGYTF. The CDR3 nucleotides read TGTGCCAGCAGTCATAGACAGGGGCTACGCTATGGCTACACCTTC. This sequence joins TRBV27 and TRBJ1-2, with 8 bases fitting TRBD1. This CDR3 is 15 amino acids long. The germline CDR1 and CDR2 sequences are MNHEY and SMNVEV (reference sequence). Trimming took 5 bases from V and 4 from J; bases not matched to a gene: 9.